The 13 T cell receptor beta chains below come from one sample, sequenced in a study of T cells in women clearing cervical HPV infection. Repertoires were generated with immunoSEQ multiplex PCR, while TCRdb's copy carries only in-frame clones and drops some. This table lists over 10,000 clones. Source material: blood buffy coat. The receptors here all came from a woman aged 18 to 75 with a cervical HPV16 infection that either progressed to CIN3+ or cleared (not recorded which).

Details on this clone: The read gets to within 3 residues of the CDR3 end, and the germline J gene fills in the rest. The V call is TRBV7-6, the J call TRBJ2-3; no definite D call. Trimming took off 1 base at V and 1 base at J, with 3 bases between the two ends. Germline CDR1 reads SGHVS; CDR2 reads FNYEAQ. This CDR3 comprises 13 residues. The CDR3 sequence: CASSLERTDTQYF. The sequenced part of the CDR3 DNA is TGTGCCAGCAGCTTAGAGCGCACAGATACG. Full variable domain (outside the CDR3, taken from reference TRBV7-6 and TRBJ2-3): GAGVSQSPRYKVTKRGQDVALRCDPISGHVSLYWYRQALGQGPEFLTYFNYEAQQDKSGLPNDRFSAERPEGSISTLTIQRTEQRDSAMYRCASSLERTDTQYFGPGTRLTVL.

Note on this clone: The read stops 3 residues short of the end of the CDR3; the missing end is completed from the germline J gene. The chain combines TRBV6-1 with TRBJ2-3; 7 bases are shared with TRBD1. CDR1 is MNHNS and CDR2 is SASEGT in the germline V gene. With V trimmed by 4 bases and J by 2 bases, 6 bases remained unmatched. The CDR3 extends over 15 amino acids. CDR3 protein: CASSGRQGNTDTQYF. CDR3 DNA (partial): TGTGCCAGCAGTGGGCGACAGGGAAACACAGATACG.

The covered CDR3 bases are TGTGCCAGCAGTTACTATTGGACACAGCTTGGAAACACC. As protein: CASSYYWTQLGNT. The full CDR3 sequence reads CASSYYWTQLGNTIYF. The chain uses TRBV6-2 or TRBV6-3 and TRBJ1-3, with D tentatively TRBD1 (5 bases). From the germline J gene comes the end of the CDR3, since the read stops 3 residues before it. The germline CDR1 and CDR2 sequences are MNHEY and SVGEGT. Trimming took off 1 base at V and 3 bases at J, with 13 bases between the two ends. The CDR3 length is 16 residues.

A remark on this clone: The read terminates 3 residues ahead of where the CDR3 ends, so the germline J gene completes it. The gene calls are TRBV18 and TRBJ2-2, with 8 bases that match TRBD1. CDR1 and CDR2 (germline): KGHSH, LQKENI. The CDR3 is 14 residues long. The covered CDR3 bases are TGTGCCAGCTCACCGACAGGGGCTAATGAAAAG. This sequence encodes CASSPTGANEK. The whole CDR3 sequence reads CASSPTGANEKLFF.

About this clone itself: The CDR3 end falls 3 residues outside the read, so it is completed with the germline J gene. The chain carries TRBV2 and TRBJ2-1; 8 positions match TRBD2. The J segment lost 3 bases and the V segment lost 7 bases, leaving 8 bases of the junction unmatched. The CDR3 runs to 15 residues. The V gene's germline CDR1 is SNHLY and CDR2 FYNNEI. The CDR3 loop is CASMRSGGNYNEQFF. CDR3 bases read: TGTGCCAGCATGAGAAGCGGGGGAAACTACAATGAG.

On this clone itself: The read comes to an end 3 residues before the CDR3 does, leaving the germline J gene to fill in the end. V and J are TRBV6-1 and TRBJ2-2, with TRBD1 matching 9 bases. CDR3 length equals 16 residues. The germline CDR1 and CDR2 sequences are MNHNS and SASEGT. The CDR3 DNA, read in part, is TGTGCCAGCAGTGAATCGGGGGACAGGGTAAATTCACCG. It codes for CASSESGDRVNSP. The CDR3 reads in full as CASSESGDRVNSPLFF.

The part of the CDR3 DNA that was read is TGTGCCAGCAGTCTAGCGCTCAATGAG. It translates to CASSLALNE. In full, the CDR3 is CASSLALNEAFF. The genes are TRBV7-9 and TRBJ1-1; D is uncertain. The read comes to an end 3 residues before the CDR3 does, leaving the germline J gene to fill in the end. Germline CDR1 and CDR2: SEHNR and FQNEAQ (reference sequence). The CDR3 contains 12 residues.

For this clone: The observed sequence ends 3 residues before the CDR3 terminus, with the missing tail filled in from the germline J gene. The chain employs TRBV10-3 and TRBJ1-5; TRBD1 matches at 10 bases. The CDR3 runs 17 residues. Germline CDR1 ENHRY, CDR2 SYGVKD. V shed 0 bases and J 5 bases; nucleotides not matched to a gene: 7. CDR3 protein: CAISESEPGTGDQPQHF. CDR3 DNA (partial): TGTGCCATCAGTGAGTCAGAGCCCGGGACAGGGGATCAGCCC.

Details on this clone: The CDR3 end lies 3 residues beyond the end of the read and is filled in from the germline J gene. Additional DNA sequences in this sample encode the identical CDR3. The genes are TRBV14 and TRBJ1-2; TRBD1 matches 11 bases. The CDR3 totals 19 residues. V lost 1 base and J lost 6; bases outside the gene matches: 16. Germline CDR1 is SGHDN and CDR2 is FVKESK. CDR3 bases read: TGTGCCAGCAGCCAAGTTGGGGCCTCAGGACAGGGGGCGAGGAATGGC. Its protein is CASSQVGASGQGARNG. The full-length CDR3 reads as CASSQVGASGQGARNGYTF.

With respect to this clone: The read comes to an end 3 residues before the CDR3 does, leaving the germline J gene to fill in the end. The chain uses TRBV30 and TRBJ1-2, with 10 bases that match TRBD1. Losses at the gene ends were 0 bases for V and 6 bases for J; bases not matched to a gene: 1. The CDR3 length is 13 residues. Germline V gene data show CDR1 as GTSNPN and CDR2 as SVGIG (reference sequence). CDR3 DNA, as far as it was read: TGTGCCTGGAGTGTCGGGACAGGGGATGGC. It is translated as CAWSVGTGDG. The complete CDR3 sequence is CAWSVGTGDGYTF.

A word on this clone: The CDR3 goes on 3 residues after the read ends, and that part is filled in from the germline J gene. V gene TRBV18 combines with J gene TRBJ1-4; tentatively, D is TRBD1 (5 bases). Germline V lookup: CDR1 KGHSH, CDR2 LQKENI. The CDR3 is 17 residues long. CDR3 sequence: CASSPVLGLSGANVLFF. The CDR3 DNA, read in part, is TGTGCCAGCTCACCGGTGTTGGGGCTCTCTGGGGCCAACGTA.

As for this clone: The read falls 3 residues short of the CDR3 end, and the missing part is taken from the germline J gene. J is TRBJ2-3 and V is TRBV20-1; D remains ambiguous. CDR1 and CDR2 (germline): DFQATT, SNEGSKA (reference sequence). CDR3 length: 11 residues. The CDR3 spells CSARSSVTQYF. The part of the CDR3 DNA that was read is TGCAGTGCGAGGTCGAGTGTGACG.

For this clone: Germline is not matched at one junction end, which may reflect a read error. The read is 3 residues too short to cover the CDR3 end, so that end is filled in from the germline J gene. This chain connects TRBV4-2 to TRBJ2-7; 9 nucleotides agree with TRBD1. Germline CDR1 and CDR2: LGHNA and YNFKEQ. The CDR3 loop spans 15 amino acids. The CDR3 here is CASSLGTGPTYEQYF. Partial CDR3 DNA: TGCGCCAGCAGCCTCGGGACAGGGCCAACCTACGAG.